This record looks at one T cell receptor beta chain sequence and its context. Germline V gene lookup returns CDR1 LGHNA and CDR2 YSLEER. This CDR3 region has 17 residues. V shed 4 bases, J shed 5 bases, and the junction held 11 bases outside the gene matches. This record comes from a study of cytomegalovirus exposure and HLA in healthy donors. PCR amplification relied on 60 Vbeta primers (plus 13 Jbeta primers). This table comes from immunoSEQ multiplex PCR, and its TCRdb copy is limited to in-frame clones, with some not included. The sample yields 90,000 to 120,000 clones, approximately 76% seen once.

The gene calls are TRBV4-3 and TRBJ2-3; TRBD2 matches 11 bases. The sequence was collected from a man between 18 and 29 years old in good health and CMV-seronegative. Sample: PBMCs. CDR3 coding DNA: TGCGCCAGCAGCCGGTTCGTGACTAGCGGGGCGGGAGATACGCAGTATTTT. Translation: CASSRFVTSGAGDTQYF.